The T cell receptor beta chain under discussion was sequenced for a study of shared clonotypes between healthy human individuals (dated by TCRdb to the early 2020s). Study-wide context: A few men and two women, aged 18 to 49 years, made up the cohort. For each donor, CD4 naive and CD4 memory were each given three plates, CD8 naive was given two plates, and CD8 memory was given one plate. To estimate repertoire size and how much clonotype sharing occurs between individuals, the study deeply sequenced the blood TCR repertoires of roughly 5 healthy adults. Different laboratories and diverse techniques were used to prepare libraries and sequence TCR repertoires, to increase sequencing depth and limit assay-specific biases. Between about 0.85 and 9.5 billion PBMCs per donor were obtained by leukapheresis.

The donors were healthy, HIV-negative adults who had no recently reported acute infections or vaccinations. All donors were Caucasian adults living in Nashville, Tennessee, USA. CD4+ T cells were enriched by magnetic negative selection; naive cells were then positively selected on CD45RA, and the negative fraction formed the memory subset. Blood was obtained by leukapheresis, after which PBMCs were separated by Ficoll-Histopaque density gradient centrifugation and cryopreserved in liquid nitrogen vapor phase. Purity and quantity of every magnetically sorted T cell population were checked by analytical flow cytometry. Genomic DNA was isolated from each sorted fraction and quantified by UV absorbance on a Nanodrop 2000c. The full study reports these points: Estimated clonotype richness was generally larger for naive than for memory subsets. Higher generation probabilities were observed for clonotypes shared by all four sorted-subset donors than for non-shared clonotypes. Approximately 5% of naive CD4, roughly 3.6% of naive CD8, around 2.3% of memory CD4, and approximately 0.4% of memory CD8 clonotypes were shared across several donors. Pairwise subsampling led to the expectation that sequencing depth would affect the degree of clonotype sharing among donors. Because the study included only a small number of donors, the genetic and exposure-history diversity represented was limited. Rarefaction of sorted-subset datasets indicated incomplete sequencing despite the large sequencing depth. Sampling was restricted to blood, and TCR repertoires in tissues likely differ from the TCR repertoires found in blood.

CDR1 and CDR2 (SEHNR, FQNEAQ) derive from the germline V gene (reference sequence). The CDR3 covers 16 residues, taking in both the cysteine and the phenylalanine. Kept here is only the CDR3 DNA, which spans 48 bases and is read in frame from base 1. V is reduced by 5 bases and J by 0 bases, leaving a spacing of 13 bases between them. Using the deep immunoSEQ assay, multiplex PCR amplified TCR CDR3 regions from genomic DNA. Extracted genomic DNA from each cell subset was distributed evenly across all wells of several immunoSEQ 96-well plates, and each plate was treated as a replicate. For sorted subsets, each replicate PCR was loaded with around 200 ng genomic DNA, equivalent to approximately 27,000 T cell genomes. Purified libraries were quantified with a Qubit 3.0 fluorometer, sized on a Bioanalyzer 2100, and re-quantified with the KAPA Library Quantification kit. Every immunoSEQ 96-well plate was sequenced on a dedicated single-read 150-cycle Illumina NextSeq 550 flow cell. Turning to the authors' computational methods: The immunoSEQ output contained only junctional sequences without quality scores, so filtering could not match that applied to full-length reads. Sequences were annotated with PyIR, a Python wrapper for IgBLAST v1.9, and V/J genes and CDR3 were assigned using IMGT germline references. Reads were filtered out if the reads had weak V/J assignments (E-value above 1e-6), no CDR3, stop codons, out-of-frame junctions, or ambiguous translated residues. A V3J clonotype was defined by an identical inferred V gene, J gene, and CDR3 amino acid sequence. Percentage overlap between repertoires was calculated by dividing the number of shared unique clonotypes by the size of the smaller repertoire. Richness of each repertoire was evaluated using RTK rarefaction, the Chao1 estimator, and Recon v2.1 estimates of unobserved clonotypes. Generation probabilities for all TCRbeta clonotypes obtained by the gDNA method from a handful of donors were computed using OLGA. What TCRdb holds here is the immuneACCESS table cut down to in-frame rearrangements. Part of the clones is not present; checked against another copy, under half of the missing clones reflect an unresolved V gene, and the others are unexplained. That table furnishes V, J and clone size, whereas the DNA furnished D and trimming. The sample table lists over a million clones, around 97% of them with a count of one. The biggest ten clones account for approximately 1.1% of the sample.

In the case of this clone: Its cognate antigen has yet to be identified. Per-base quality was not reported, and no clone a single base away is much larger than it.

The sequence was obtained from a man aged 25 to 40 in good health. The chain is made from TRBV7-9 and TRBJ2-2, and TRBD1 may be the D gene, going by 6 matching bases. The sequenced sample consisted of naive CD4+ T cells sorted from blood. The cell subset or site label, read with the paper, signifies: CD45RA+ positively selected. The DNA reads as follows: TGTGCCAGCAGCCCACCCCGGACAGCGAACACCGGGGAGCTGTTTTTT. It translates as CASSPPRTANTGELFF.